One sample yielded the 27 T cell receptor beta chains listed below, sequenced in a study of blood T cells in healthy people across ages. Together with a sample-barcoded 5' primer, a J-beta primer mix was included in a second PCR lasting roughly 6 to 12 cycles. Via MiXCR, TCRdb re-called the 5' RACE reads, giving one row per CDR3 protein. This table holds hundreds of thousands of distinct CDR3 sequences, around 48% found once. The sequenced sample was blood. Receptors were obtained from a man aged 25-45 years in good health.

J is TRBJ1-3 and V is TRBV12-3 or TRBV12-4, with 8 bases aligning to TRBD1. V gave up 2 bases and J gave up 4 bases; unmatched junction bases: 4. This CDR3 spans 15 amino acids. The DNA of the CDR3 is TGTGCCAGCAGTTTACCGACAGGGGCGGGAAACACCATATATTTT. The encoded protein is CASSLPTGAGNTIYF.

This rearrangement joins TRBV6-6 to TRBJ2-3; 7 nucleotides align to TRBD2. The germline gives CDR1 MNHNY, CDR2 SVGAGI (reference sequence). The CDR3 is 16 amino acids. With 6 bases clipped from V and 1 base from J, the junction kept 10 bases outside the gene matches. The CDR3 DNA is TGTGCCAGCAGCCCCCCCGCCGCGGGGGGCACAGATACGCAGTATTTT. Translating gives CASSPPAAGGTDTQYF.

This clonotype was detected many times. The chain carries TRBV11-3 and TRBJ2-5; D tentatively fits TRBD1 or TRBD2 (5 bases each). The length of the CDR3 is 15 residues. Trimming stripped 1 base from V and 2 bases from J, with 11 bases between. The germline V gene encodes CDR1 SGHNT and CDR2 YENEEA. CDR3 amino acids: CASSLAGQLQETQYF. The CDR3 coding sequence is TGTGCCAGCAGCTTAGCGGGGCAGTTACAAGAGACCCAGTACTTC.

This chain joins TRBV28 and TRBJ2-6, with D perhaps assigned TRBD1 or TRBD2 (5 bases each). V lost 8 bases, J lost 0 bases, and 17 bases lay in between. The CDR3 length is 17 residues. Germline-derived CDR1 and CDR2 are MDHEN and SYDVKM. The CDR3 nucleotides are TGTGCCAGCTACACTGAGGGGACCGCCTCTGGGGCCAACGTCCTGACTTTC. It specifies CASYTEGTASGANVLTF.

This clonotype was counted once. The V gene is TRBV6-1, the J gene TRBJ2-7, with 8 bases lining up with TRBD2. J lost 7 bases, V lost 2 bases, and 1 base had no gene match. CDR3 length: 12 residues. CDR1 MNHNS and CDR2 SASEGT come from the germline V gene. The CDR3 sequence is CASSERGGEQYF. For the CDR3, the DNA is TGTGCCAGCAGTGAACGGGGGGGGGAGCAGTACTTC.

This clonotype was detected once. The chain uses TRBV6-1 and TRBJ1-2, with D perhaps matching TRBD1 (6 bases). The CDR3 length is 16 residues. Germline V gene sequence: CDR1 MNHNS, CDR2 SASEGT. Trimming shortened V by 6 bases and J by 4 bases, and 21 bases separated the two germline ends. CDR3 sequence reads: CASRGYIWGAPYGYTF. The CDR3 region has the DNA TGTGCCAGCAGAGGGTACATATGGGGGGCCCCCTATGGCTACACCTTC.

Worth noting for this clonotype: A read error may account for a junction end that differs from germline. The chain couples TRBV20-1 to TRBJ2-1, with D perhaps TRBD1 (6 bases). The CDR3 sequence is 12 residues long. Germline V gene data show CDR1 as DFQATT and CDR2 as SNEGSKA (reference sequence). The CDR3 protein is CSALDRSLERFF. The DNA of the CDR3 is TGCAGTGCTTTAGACAGGAGTCTCGAGCGGTTCTTC.

The J gene is TRBJ2-1, the V gene TRBV18; D perhaps matches TRBD2 (5 bases). The ends were cut back, 6 bases at V and 0 bases at J, with 18 bases in the middle. This CDR3 comprises 17 residues. CDR1 is KGHSH and CDR2 is LQKENI in the germline V gene. The CDR3 DNA follows: TGTGCCAGCTCTCTAAGCGGAGAACGGAGCTCCTACAATGAGCAGTTCTTC. Its protein is CASSLSGERSSYNEQFF.

This clonotype was seen a few times. The chain carries TRBV27 and TRBJ2-7, with D perhaps matching TRBD2 (6 bases). Germline CDR1 is MNHEY and CDR2 is SMNVEV (reference sequence). V lost 3 bases, J lost 4 bases, and 13 bases lay in between. The CDR3 extends over 14 amino acids. The CDR3 coding sequence is TGTGCCAGCAGTTTTGGAGGGGTCGAATACGAGCAGTACTTC. It specifies CASSFGGVEYEQYF.

This chain connects TRBV13 to TRBJ1-1; 10 positions agree with TRBD1. Germline V gene sequence: CDR1 PRHDT, CDR2 FYEKMQ (reference sequence). V dropped 7 bases and J dropped 4; count of bases not matched to a gene: 12. The CDR3 is 16 amino acids. CDR3 amino acids: CASTDARQGASTEAFF. The CDR3 DNA reads as TGTGCCAGCACCGATGCCCGACAGGGGGCGAGCACTGAAGCTTTCTTT. The full variable domain, in which reference TRBV13 and TRBJ1-1 provide the parts outside the CDR3, is AAGVIQSPRHLIKEKRETATLKCYPIPRHDTVYWYQQGPGQDPQFLISFYEKMQSDKGSIPDRFSAQQFSDYHSELNMSSLELGDSALYFCASTDARQGASTEAFFGQGTRLTVV.

The chain joins TRBV4-1 to TRBJ2-7; D is uncertain. Germline V gene data show CDR1 as MGHRA and CDR2 as YSYEKL. The germline V and J ends were trimmed by 0 bases and 6 bases, with 12 bases remaining between them. This CDR3 has 14 residues. DNA for the CDR3: TGCGCCAGCAGCCAAGATAGAGACATCGGCGAGCAGTACTTC. This gives the protein CASSQDRDIGEQYF.

DNA of the CDR3: TGCAGCGTTGGGAAGAGCACAGATACGCAGTATTTT. Its translation is CSVGKSTDTQYF. The chain carries TRBV29-1 and TRBJ2-3; D is unresolved. This CDR3 has 12 amino acids. Trimming cost V 4 bases and J 0 bases, with 5 bases left between them. Germline V gene data show CDR1 as SQVTM and CDR2 as ANQGSEA.

V gene TRBV25-1 combines with J gene TRBJ2-1; TRBD2 matches at 7 bases. The germline gives CDR1 MGHDK, CDR2 SYGVNS. V was clipped by 3 bases and J by 4 bases; unmatched bases: 6. The CDR3 runs 15 residues. The CDR3 region has the DNA TGTGCCAGCAGTGAGATGGGACTATCTTACAATGAGCAGTTCTTC. Its translation is CASSEMGLSYNEQFF.

This chain links TRBV9 with TRBJ1-6; D might be TRBD1 (5 bases). Germline V gives CDR1 SGDLS, CDR2 YYNGEE. CDR3 size: 15 residues. Trimming removed 0 bases at V and 9 bases at J, with 13 bases between. The CDR3 DNA follows: TGTGCCAGCAGCGTAGATCAGGGTGTTGGTTCACCCCTCCACTTT. Protein product: CASSVDQGVGSPLHF. The variable domain in full, with the rest retrieved from reference TRBV9 and TRBJ1-6, is DSGVTQTPKHLITATGQRVTLRCSPRSGDLSVYWYQQSLDQGLQFLIQYYNGEERAKGNILERFSAQQFPDLHSELNLSSLELGDSALYFCASSVDQGVGSPLHFGNGTRLTVT.

The chain's CDR3 is CASSTWGGQEDTQYF. CDR3 DNA: TGTGCCAGCAGCACCTGGGGCGGGCAAGAAGATACGCAGTATTTT. This chain links TRBV6-5 with TRBJ2-3; D may correspond to TRBD1 or TRBD2 (5 bases each). V was shortened by 6 bases and J by 5 bases, with 18 bases between the two germline ends. CDR3 length: 15 amino acids. CDR1 is MNHEY, CDR2 SVGAGI, per germline.

V gene TRBV30 combines with J gene TRBJ2-5; maybe TRBD1 (5 bases). The J call could be wrong; TRBJ2-7 is a better fit for the DNA end. Germline CDR1 and CDR2: GTSNPN and SVGIG (reference sequence). The CDR3 spans 12 residues. CDR3 sequence: CAWSVPGAEQYF. CDR3 coding DNA: TGTGCCTGGAGTGTACCTGGGGCCGAGCAGTACTTC.

This clonotype appeared a few times. V usage is TRBV5-1 and J usage is TRBJ1-4; TRBD1 is a possible D gene (5 bases). The CDR3 totals 14 residues. Germline CDR1 and CDR2: SGHRS and YFSETQ. Trimming cost V 0 bases and J 8 bases, with 11 bases left between them. The CDR3 spells CASSLATGQEKLFF. Here the CDR3 DNA reads TGCGCCAGCAGCTTGGCCACAGGTCAGGAAAAACTGTTTTTT.

The chain links TRBV2 to TRBJ2-1, with TRBD2 matching over 11 bases. With 9 bases clipped from V and 4 bases from J, the junction kept 20 bases outside the gene matches. Germline V gene lookup returns CDR1 SNHLY and CDR2 FYNNEI. The CDR3 runs 19 residues. CDR3 sequence reads: CARLDPNGLAGGPYNEQFF. CDR3 nucleotides: TGTGCCAGATTGGACCCAAACGGGCTAGCGGGGGGCCCGTACAATGAGCAGTTCTTC.

This clonotype has only a few counts. V is TRBV27 and J is TRBJ2-4, with D uncertain. V shed 2 bases and J shed 13 bases, with 15 bases lying between them. CDR1 and CDR2 (germline): MNHEY, SMNVEV (reference sequence). The CDR3 is 13 residues long. Written as DNA, the CDR3 is TGTGCCAGCAGTTTAATAGGTAGTAAGGAGCAGTACTTC. As protein: CASSLIGSKEQYF.

The J gene is TRBJ1-1, the V gene TRBV18; 7 bases match TRBD1. Per germline, CDR1 KGHSH and CDR2 LQKENI. V lost 3 bases, J lost 0 bases, and 4 bases stayed unmatched. This CDR3 spans 15 amino acids. The CDR3: CASSPTQGVNTEAFF. The CDR3 nucleotides read TGTGCCAGCTCACCTACTCAGGGGGTGAACACTGAAGCTTTCTTT.

A note on this clonotype: A read error may be the cause here, since a much bigger clone is one base away. The chain recombines TRBV5-6 with TRBJ2-5; the match to TRBD2 covers 7 bases. The J call could be wrong; TRBJ2-7 is a better fit for the DNA end. CDR1 and CDR2 (germline): SGHDT, YYEEEE. This CDR3 is 15 amino acids long. The CDR3 DNA reads TGTGCCAGCAGCTGTCGGCTAGCGGTGAACTACGAGCAGTACTTC. Protein: CASSCRLAVNYEQYF.

The chain joins TRBV4-2 to TRBJ1-1, with 8 bases lining up with TRBD1. Germline lookup yields CDR1 LGHNA and CDR2 YNFKEQ. The CDR3 extends over 14 amino acids. Trimming cost V 6 bases and J 3 bases; bases outside gene matches: 6. CDR3 nucleotides: TGTGCCAGCAGGATCGGGACAGGCTACACTGAAGCTTTCTTT. It specifies CASRIGTGYTEAFF.

This chain joins TRBV29-1 and TRBJ2-3; perhaps TRBD2 as D (5 bases). Per the germline V gene, CDR1 is SQVTM and CDR2 is ANQGSEA. The V gene lost 2 bases and the J gene lost 4 bases, with 7 bases spanning the gap. CDR3 length: 12 residues. The CDR3 reads CSVELAPDTQYF. As DNA, the CDR3 is TGCAGCGTTGAACTAGCCCCAGATACGCAGTATTTT.

This clonotype was counted between two and nine times. The chain is built from TRBV6-6 and TRBJ1-2; D gene unclear. V was shortened by 7 bases and J by 1 base, with 16 bases between the two germline ends. This CDR3 region has 15 residues. Looked up from germline, CDR1 is MNHNY and CDR2 is SVGAGI (reference sequence). The CDR3 DNA reads as TGTGCCAGCACCTCTACCGGTCCGGGTAACTATGGCTACACCTTC. It yields the protein CASTSTGPGNYGYTF.

This clonotype was found a few times. The chain couples TRBV15 to TRBJ2-1; 9 bases agree with TRBD1. Trimming at V came to 5 bases and at J to 8 bases, leaving 4 bases not matched to a gene. CDR1 and CDR2 (germline): LNHNV, YYDKDF (reference sequence). The CDR3 spans 13 residues. CDR3 loop: CATSEQGAYEQFF. CDR3 nucleotides: TGTGCCACCAGCGAACAGGGGGCCTATGAGCAGTTCTTC.

The V gene is TRBV10-3, the J gene TRBJ2-1; tentative D call: TRBD1 (5 bases). Germline V CDR1 and CDR2: ENHRY, SYGVKD. This CDR3 has 12 amino acids. V was shortened by 4 bases and J by 5 bases, with 6 bases between the two germline ends. The DNA of the CDR3 is TGTGCCATCAGTGGGACAAACAATGAGCAGTTCTTC. Residues: CAISGTNNEQFF.

The rearrangement uses TRBV7-9 and TRBJ2-2; D call uncertain. The CDR3 runs to 14 residues. Germline CDR1 SEHNR, CDR2 FQNEAQ (reference sequence). The germline V and J ends were trimmed by 11 bases and 2 bases, with 15 bases remaining between them. The CDR3 nucleotides read TGTGCCGCCGATGACCCACCTAACACCGGGGAGCTGTTTTTT. Translating it yields CAADDPPNTGELFF.